The clone carrying this T cell receptor (beta chain) has a count of ten or more. Unique molecular identifiers were incorporated during preparation of the TCRbeta library. TCRdb processed the PCR reads anew with MiXCR; each CDR3 protein has one entry. In the table there are about 460,000 distinct CDR3 sequences, around 12% of which are singletons. This sample was taken from a study of T-cell reconstitution after alpha-beta-depleted transplantation in children. The sequence was obtained from a human donor who donated a stem cell graft to a child with combined immunodeficiency. Material: PBMCs from the stem cell graft donor, obtained from the stem cell graft.

The CDR3 sequence is CASSLKASGGYNEQFF. CDR3 DNA sequence: TGTGCCAGCAGTTTAAAGGCTAGCGGGGGGTACAATGAGCAGTTCTTC. This sequence joins TRBV28 and TRBJ2-1, with 11 bases fitting TRBD2. The trim removed 2 bases at V and 4 bases at J, leaving 4 bases unmatched. CDR1 is MDHEN, CDR2 SYDVKM, per germline. CDR3 length equals 16 residues.